This T cell receptor (beta chain) was identified in a study of T cell responses to AZD1222 COVID-19 vaccine. Only in-frame clones appear in the TCRdb table, and some are missing; sequencing was by immunoSEQ multiplex PCR. This sample has fewer than 85,000 clones, with roughly 90% found just once. CDR1 is LGHNA, CDR2 YSLEER, per germline. With 7 bases clipped from V and 6 bases from J, the junction kept 17 bases outside the gene matches. The CDR3 length is 17 residues. Whole-study findings and limits: Donors in the cohort were predominantly white British and more often female, and clonal diversity was possibly underestimated.

This clone was seen only once. Its target is not known. The specimen comprised peripheral blood, sampled on day 0 of AZD1222 vaccination. The chain is built from TRBV4-3 and TRBJ2-2; 7 bases align to TRBD1. The source of this sequence is an adult in good health. In DNA, the CDR3 is TGCGCCAGCATACAAAATATTGGCAGGGGGTTGTCCGGGGAGCTGTTTTTT. This codes for CASIQNIGRGLSGELFF.